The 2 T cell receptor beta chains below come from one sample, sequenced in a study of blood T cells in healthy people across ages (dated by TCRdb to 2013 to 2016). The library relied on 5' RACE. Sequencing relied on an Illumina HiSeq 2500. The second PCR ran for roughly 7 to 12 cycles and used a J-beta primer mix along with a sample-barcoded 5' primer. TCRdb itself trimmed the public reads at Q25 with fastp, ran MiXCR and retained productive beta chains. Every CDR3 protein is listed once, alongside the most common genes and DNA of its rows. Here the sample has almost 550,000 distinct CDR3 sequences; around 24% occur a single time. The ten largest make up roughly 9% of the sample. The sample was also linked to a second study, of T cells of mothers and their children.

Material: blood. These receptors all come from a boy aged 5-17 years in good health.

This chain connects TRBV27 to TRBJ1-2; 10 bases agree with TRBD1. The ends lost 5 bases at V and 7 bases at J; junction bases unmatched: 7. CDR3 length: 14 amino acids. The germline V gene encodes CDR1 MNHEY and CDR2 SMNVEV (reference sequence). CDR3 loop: CASSLRTGGSGYTF. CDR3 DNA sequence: TGTGCCAGCAGTCTACGGACAGGGGGTTCTGGCTACACCTTC.

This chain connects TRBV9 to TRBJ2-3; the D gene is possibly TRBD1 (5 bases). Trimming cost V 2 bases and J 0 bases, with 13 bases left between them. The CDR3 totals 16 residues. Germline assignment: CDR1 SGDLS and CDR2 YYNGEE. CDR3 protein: CASSVPDSASTDTQYF. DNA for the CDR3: TGTGCCAGCAGCGTCCCAGACAGTGCTAGCACAGATACGCAGTATTTT. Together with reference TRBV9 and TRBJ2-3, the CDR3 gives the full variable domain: DSGVTQTPKHLITATGQRVTLRCSPRSGDLSVYWYQQSLDQGLQFLIQYYNGEERAKGNILERFSAQQFPDLHSELNLSSLELGDSALYFCASSVPDSASTDTQYFGPGTRLTVL.